This T cell receptor beta chain stems from a study of tumor and adjacent non-tumor tissue in lung cancer. Study summary: There were about twelve adenocarcinoma, 2 squamous cell carcinoma and 1 small cell lung cancer cases. Samples averaged about 4.3 million productive TCRbeta reads each.

On this clonotype: The target antigen is unknown.

The CDR3 totals 14 residues. Germline trimming cut 11 bases from V and 6 bases from J; bases unmatched to any gene: 15. A modified ARM-PCR protocol with three rounds of nested PCR amplified TCRbeta. One entry per CDR3 protein results from TCRdb running MiXCR on the multiplex PCR reads. There are some 80,000 distinct CDR3 sequences in the sample; more than 75% occur only once, and roughly a fifth lies in the top ten. This sample's RNA came from whole unsorted tissue. This non-tumor lung sample came from over 3 cm beyond the tumor edge. Findings and limits, study-wide: Top 100 clones took a larger repertoire share in normal lung.

Sequencing was carried out using distant non-tumor lung tissue. The chain carries TRBV12-3 or TRBV12-4 and TRBJ2-7; TRBD2 aligns across 8 bases. This receptor was obtained from a woman aged 45 to 65 with non-small cell lung cancer. CDR3 coding DNA: TGTGCCGTCAGTCCACAGGGTAGCGGGATCGAGCAGTACTTC. It specifies CAVSPQGSGIEQYF.